This is a list of T cell receptor beta chains from one sample in a study of glioma-infiltrating T cells after dendritic cell vaccination. TCRdb's copy holds only in-frame clones and misses some; the assay was immunoSEQ multiplex PCR. Of about 65,000 clones in the sample, roughly nine tenths were seen once. The sequenced sample was blood, obtained after dendritic cell vaccination. These receptors were collected from a human donor with glioblastoma. Each CDR3 is given with its conserved first and last residue. D genes are given only for firm matches. Not all rows give a size; the values are once, few, many and, for expanded clones, a class.

V gene	D gene	clone size	CDR3 length	J gene	CDR3 DNA	CDR3 protein
TRBV6-5	.	.	14	TRBJ2-7	TGTGCCAGCAGTTACTCCCGGAGCTCCTACGAGCAGTACTTC	CASSYSRSSYEQYF
TRBV29-1	.	.	13	TRBJ1-4	TGCAGCGTGTGGGGGCTGACTAATGAAAAACTGTTTTTT	CSVWGLTNEKLFF
TRBV7-9	.	.	16	TRBJ1-4	TGTGCCAGCAGCTTAGCGGGAGCCTCCTCGGGGGAAAAACTGTTTTTT	CASSLAGASSGEKLFF
TRBV7-2	.	.	14	TRBJ1-1	TGTGCCAGCAGCGCCTGGACAGCGAACACTGAAGCTTTCTTT	CASSAWTANTEAFF
TRBV16	TRBD1	.	18	TRBJ1-5	TGTGCCAGCAGCCAATTTGGACAGGGCCTAGGAAGCAATCAGCCCCAGCATTTT	CASSQFGQGLGSNQPQHF
TRBV4-1	.	.	12	TRBJ2-7	TGCGCCAGCAGCCGAGACCGCGACGAGCAGTACTTC	CASSRDRDEQYF
TRBV30	.	once	14	TRBJ1-2	TGTGCCTGGAGAGGGTTGGGGGGAGTTGATGGCTACACCTTC	CAWRGLGGVDGYTF
TRBV23-1	.	.	17	TRBJ1-2	TGCGCCAGCAGTCCCCATCAAGTCAGGCTGGATTGCTATGGCTACACCTTC	CASSPHQVRLDCYGYTF
TRBV4-3	.	.	19	TRBJ2-7	TGCGCCAGCAGCCAAGATTGGACGAGGGACTCCTCCACGTCCTACGAGCAGTACTTC	CASSQDWTRDSSTSYEQYF
TRBV2	.	.	13	TRBJ1-1	TGTGCCAGCAGTACCAAGGGAGGCACTGAAGCTTTCTTT	CASSTKGGTEAFF
TRBV7-2	.	.	15	TRBJ1-2	TGTGCCAGCAGCTTAGCGCTCGGGAGGGACTATGGCTACACCTTC	CASSLALGRDYGYTF
TRBV7-8	.	few	18	TRBJ1-5	TGTGCCAGCAGCTTAGGGGTCCGGACAGTTGCGAGCAATCAGCCCCAGCATTTT	CASSLGVRTVASNQPQHF
TRBV4-2	TRBD2	.	15	TRBJ2-5	TGTGCCAGCAGCCAAGGGCCCCAGCGGGAGGGGACCCAGTACTTC	CASSQGPQREGTQYF
TRBV4-3	.	.	16	TRBJ2-4	TGCGCCAGCAGCCGAACCAGGGGTCTAGCCAAAAACATTCAGTACTTC	CASSRTRGLAKNIQYF
TRBV14	.	.	14	TRBJ1-1	TGTGCCAGCAGCCTGCAGCGGGGAGGCACTGAAGCTTTCTTT	CASSLQRGGTEAFF
TRBV19	.	.	15	TRBJ1-2	TGTGCCAGTAGTATCTCTACAGGGTCGGACTATGGCTACACCTTC	CASSISTGSDYGYTF
TRBV30	.	.	16	TRBJ2-5	TGTGCCTGGAGTGTACTCGGCGGGACGGTCATGAAGACCCAGTACTTC	CAWSVLGGTVMKTQYF
TRBV6-1	.	.	15	TRBJ1-3	TGTGCCAGCAGTAAGACAGTTCAACCGGGAAACACCATATATTTT	CASSKTVQPGNTIYF
TRBV21-1	.	.	14	TRBJ2-7	TGTGCATCCCGAGGGGGCCCGGCTCACTACGAGCAGTACTTC	CASRGGPAHYEQYF
TRBV5-8	.	.	14	TRBJ2-1	TGTGCCAGCAGCTTTTCCCCCAGGGTGGGCGAGCAGTTCTTC	CASSFSPRVGEQFF
TRBV6-5	TRBD1	.	13	TRBJ1-1	TGTGCCAGCAGAACAGGGGAGAACACTGAAGCTTTCTTT	CASRTGENTEAFF
TRBV7-9	.	.	15	TRBJ2-5	TGTGCCAGCAGCTTAGAGGGGGGGCAGGGACACCCCCAGTACTTC	CASSLEGGQGHPQYF
TRBV5-1	TRBD1	.	17	TRBJ2-6	TGCGCCAGCAGCCCTTGGACAGGAACATCTGGGGCCAACGTCCTGACTTTC	CASSPWTGTSGANVLTF
TRBV29-1	.	.	13	TRBJ1-2	TGCAGCGCGAGGGGGAGGGGGGACTATGGCTACACCTTC	CSARGRGDYGYTF
TRBV11-3	.	.	17	TRBJ2-3	TGTGCCAGCAGCTTAGGAGTCAGGGGCGCCGTTACAGATACGCAGTATTTT	CASSLGVRGAVTDTQYF
TRBV5-1	TRBD2	once	14	TRBJ2-1	TGCGCCAGCAGCTCGTTGACTAGCTGGGATGAGCAGTTCTTC	CASSSLTSWDEQFF